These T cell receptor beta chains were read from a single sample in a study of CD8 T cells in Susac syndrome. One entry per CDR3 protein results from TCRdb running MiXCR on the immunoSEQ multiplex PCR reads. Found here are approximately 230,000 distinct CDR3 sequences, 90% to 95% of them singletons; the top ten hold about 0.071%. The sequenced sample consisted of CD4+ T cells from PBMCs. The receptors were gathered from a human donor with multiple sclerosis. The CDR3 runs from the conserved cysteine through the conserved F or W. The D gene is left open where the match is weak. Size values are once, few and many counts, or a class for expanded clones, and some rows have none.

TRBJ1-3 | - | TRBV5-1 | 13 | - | TGCGCCAGCAGCTCCCTGACGAAGCGCACCATATATTTT | CASSSLTKRTIYF
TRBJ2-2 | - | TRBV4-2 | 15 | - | TGTGCCAGCAGCGCCCGGGACCATGACACCGGGGAGCTGTTTTTT | CASSARDHDTGELFF
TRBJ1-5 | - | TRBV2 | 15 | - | TGTGCCAGCAGTGTTCTGCGGACGAAGATCCAGCCCCAGCATTTT | CASSVLRTKIQPQHF
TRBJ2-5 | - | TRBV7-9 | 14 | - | TGTGCCAGCAGCTTGCAGGCATACCAAGAGACCCAGTACTTC | CASSLQAYQETQYF
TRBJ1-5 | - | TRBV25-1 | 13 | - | TGTGCCAGCAGTCCTCTTAACAATCAGCCCCAGCATTTT | CASSPLNNQPQHF
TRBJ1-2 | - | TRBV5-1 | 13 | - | TGCGCCAGCAGCCCCGGGACCGGCCGCGGCTACACCTTC | CASSPGTGRGYTF
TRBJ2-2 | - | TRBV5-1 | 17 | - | TGCGCCAGCAGCCCGTTAAACGGACAGATGAACACCGGGGAGCTGTTTTTT | CASSPLNGQMNTGELFF
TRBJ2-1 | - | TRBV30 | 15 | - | TGTGCCTGGAGTGTACGGGGGGCAACTTACAATGAGCAGTTCTTC | CAWSVRGATYNEQFF
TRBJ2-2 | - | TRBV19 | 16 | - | TGTGCCAGTAGCCCAAGGAGGACGGTGGGGACCGGGGAGCTGTTTTTT | CASSPRRTVGTGELFF
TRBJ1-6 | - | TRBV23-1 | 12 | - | TGCGCCAGCAGTCCCGGGCGGGGAGACCTCCACTTT | CASSPGRGDLHF
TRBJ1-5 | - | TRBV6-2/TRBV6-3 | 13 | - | TGTGCCAGCAGTTACGGGCGGTATCAGCCCCAGCATTTT | CASSYGRYQPQHF
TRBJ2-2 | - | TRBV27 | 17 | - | TGTGCCAGCAGCCCCGACCCGGGGCGGTTGAACACCGGGGAGCTGTTTTTT | CASSPDPGRLNTGELFF
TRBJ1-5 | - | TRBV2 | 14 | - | TGTGCCAGCAGCCTTGAGGCCGCGGGCCAGCCCCAGCATTTT | CASSLEAAGQPQHF
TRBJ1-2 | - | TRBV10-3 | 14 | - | TGTGCCATCAGTCCCTCCAGGGACCGCTATGCCTACACCTTC | CAISPSRDRYAYTF
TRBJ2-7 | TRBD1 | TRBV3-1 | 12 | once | TGTGCCAGCAGCCGCGACAGGGGCGAGCAGTACTTC | CASSRDRGEQYF
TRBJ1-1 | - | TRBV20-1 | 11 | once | TGCAGTGACGTCATGAACACTGAAGCTTTCTTT | CSDVMNTEAFF
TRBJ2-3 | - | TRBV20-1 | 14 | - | TGCAGTGCTAGCCCGCGCCTCCGCGCAGATACGCAGTATTTT | CSASPRLRADTQYF
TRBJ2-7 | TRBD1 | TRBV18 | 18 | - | TGTGCCAGCTCACCCGAGCTGTTGCCGGGACAGGGGACCTACGAGCAGTACTTC | CASSPELLPGQGTYEQYF
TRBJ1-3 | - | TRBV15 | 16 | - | TGTGCCACCAGCAGGGGGGGAGATCCGTACGGAAACACCATATATTTT | CATSRGGDPYGNTIYF
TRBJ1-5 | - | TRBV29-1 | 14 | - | TGCAGCGCCACAGTCGGACAGCCAGATCAGCCCCAGCATTTT | CSATVGQPDQPQHF
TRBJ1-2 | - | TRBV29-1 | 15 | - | TGCAGCGTTCCTCGGGAGGGCCGAACCAACTATGGCTACACCTTC | CSVPREGRTNYGYTF
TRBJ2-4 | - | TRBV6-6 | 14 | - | TGTGCCAGCAGCCATACAGGGCCCAAAAACATTCAGTACTTC | CASSHTGPKNIQYF
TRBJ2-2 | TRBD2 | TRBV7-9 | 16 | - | TGTGCCAGCAGAGGACGGGGACTAGCGGGGACCGGGGAGCTGTTTTTT | CASRGRGLAGTGELFF
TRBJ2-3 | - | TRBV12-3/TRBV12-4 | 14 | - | TGTGCCAGCAGCGCCGGGACGCTCAATCAGCCCCAGTATTTT | CASSAGTLNQPQYF
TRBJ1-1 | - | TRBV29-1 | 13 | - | TGCAGCGTTGCGACAGCCGCGAACACTGAAGCTTTCTTT | CSVATAANTEAFF
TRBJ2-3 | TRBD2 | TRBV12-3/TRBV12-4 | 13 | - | TGTGCCAGCACGGGGGGGGTGGCAGATACGCAGTATTTT | CASTGGVADTQYF
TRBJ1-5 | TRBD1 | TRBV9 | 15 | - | TGTGCCAGCAGCGTATACCCGGACAGGGATCAGGCCCAGCATTTT | CASSVYPDRDQAQHF
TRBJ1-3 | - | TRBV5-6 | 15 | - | TGTGCCAGCAGCTTGGCAGGTAGTGCTGGAAACACCATATATTTT | CASSLAGSAGNTIYF
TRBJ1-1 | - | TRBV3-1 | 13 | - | TGTGCCAGCAGCCAAGATAGTGGGAGAGAAGCTTTCTTT | CASSQDSGREAFF
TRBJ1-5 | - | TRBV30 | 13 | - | TGTGCCTGGACCACCGGGGGCAATCAGCCCCAGCATTTT | CAWTTGGNQPQHF
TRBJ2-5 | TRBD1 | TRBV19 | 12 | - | TGTGCCTCGGGACAGGGGTGGAAGACCCAGTACTTC | CASGQGWKTQYF
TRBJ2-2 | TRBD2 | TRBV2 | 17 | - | TGTGCCAGCAGTCCACCGGGACTAGCGGGTCGCACCGGGGAGCTGTTTTTT | CASSPPGLAGRTGELFF
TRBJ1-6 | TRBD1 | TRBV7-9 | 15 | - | TGTGCCAGCAGCTCCTCCGACAGGGAAAATTCACCCCTCCACTTT | CASSSSDRENSPLHF
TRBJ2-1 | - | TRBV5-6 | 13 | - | TGTGCCAGCAGATCCGGGTCATACAATGAGCAGTTCTTC | CASRSGSYNEQFF
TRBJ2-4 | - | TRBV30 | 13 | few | TGTGCCTGGAGTCGTGGGGCCAAAAACATTCAGTACTTC | CAWSRGAKNIQYF
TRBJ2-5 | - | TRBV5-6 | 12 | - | TGTGCCAGCAGCCGGACAGTGGAGACCCAGTACTTC | CASSRTVETQYF
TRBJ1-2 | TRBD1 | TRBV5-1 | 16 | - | TGCGCCAGCAGCATGCCGGGACAGGGCGCCTCCTGGGGCTACACCTTC | CASSMPGQGASWGYTF
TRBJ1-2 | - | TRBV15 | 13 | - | TGTGCCACCAGCAGAGGGGGAGGCTATGGCTACACCTTC | CATSRGGGYGYTF
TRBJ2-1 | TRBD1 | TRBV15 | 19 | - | TGTGCCACCAGCAGAGACCGGGCGACAGGGGGGTCCTCCTACAATGAGCAGTTCTTC | CATSRDRATGGSSYNEQFF
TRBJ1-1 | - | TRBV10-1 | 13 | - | TGCGCCAGCAGTGACGGGCGGAACACTGAAGCTTTCTTT | CASSDGRNTEAFF
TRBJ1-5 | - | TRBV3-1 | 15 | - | TGTGCCAGCAGCCCCGTGGGAGGGAGCAATCAGCCCCAGCATTTT | CASSPVGGSNQPQHF
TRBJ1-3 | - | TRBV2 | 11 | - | TGTGCCAGCGCGAACGGAAACACCATATATTTT | CASANGNTIYF
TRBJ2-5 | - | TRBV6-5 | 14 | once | TGTGCCAGCAGACGGACAGTCGCCCAAGAGACCCAGTACTTC | CASRRTVAQETQYF
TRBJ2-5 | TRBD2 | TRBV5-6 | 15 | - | TGTGCCAGCAGCTTGGGCCTAGCGGGGTGGGAGACCCAGTACTTC | CASSLGLAGWETQYF
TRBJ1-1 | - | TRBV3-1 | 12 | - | TGTGCCAGCAGTATAGTGGGGACTGAAGCTTTCTTT | CASSIVGTEAFF
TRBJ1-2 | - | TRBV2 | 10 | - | TGTGCCAGCACCCTTCACGGCTACACCTTC | CASTLHGYTF
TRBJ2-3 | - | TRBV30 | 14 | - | TGTGCCTGGAGTTCCGGAAAGGGCACAGATACGCAGTATTTT | CAWSSGKGTDTQYF
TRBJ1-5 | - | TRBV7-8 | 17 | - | TGTGCCAGCAGCTTGGGATCCCGGACTTATAGCAATCAGCCCCAGCATTTT | CASSLGSRTYSNQPQHF
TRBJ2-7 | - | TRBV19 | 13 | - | TGTGCCAGTAGTATAGGTGGCGGTTACGAGCAGTACTTC | CASSIGGGYEQYF
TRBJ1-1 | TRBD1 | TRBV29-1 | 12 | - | TGCAGCGGGGACAGGGGGCTCGCTGAAGCTTTCTTT | CSGDRGLAEAFF
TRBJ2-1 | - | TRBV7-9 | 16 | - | TGTGCCAGCAGCACCCCAGCGCGGACATCCTACAATGAGCAGTTCTTC | CASSTPARTSYNEQFF
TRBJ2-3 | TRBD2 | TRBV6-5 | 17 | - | TGTGCCAGCAGTTACTCTGGGCTAGCGGGGGCCACAGATACGCAGTATTTT | CASSYSGLAGATDTQYF
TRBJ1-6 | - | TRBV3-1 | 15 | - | TGTGCCAGCAGCCAGGGCGGCTCCTATAATTCACCCCTCCACTTT | CASSQGGSYNSPLHF
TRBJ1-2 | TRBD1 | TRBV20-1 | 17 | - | TGCAGTGCTAGCCCCGGGACAGGAGATCCCAGGGTTCGTGGCTACACCTTC | CSASPGTGDPRVRGYTF
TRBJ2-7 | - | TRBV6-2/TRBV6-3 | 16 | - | TGTGCCAGCAGTTCCACGGGACGGAGAGTTTCCTACGAGCAGTACTTC | CASSSTGRRVSYEQYF